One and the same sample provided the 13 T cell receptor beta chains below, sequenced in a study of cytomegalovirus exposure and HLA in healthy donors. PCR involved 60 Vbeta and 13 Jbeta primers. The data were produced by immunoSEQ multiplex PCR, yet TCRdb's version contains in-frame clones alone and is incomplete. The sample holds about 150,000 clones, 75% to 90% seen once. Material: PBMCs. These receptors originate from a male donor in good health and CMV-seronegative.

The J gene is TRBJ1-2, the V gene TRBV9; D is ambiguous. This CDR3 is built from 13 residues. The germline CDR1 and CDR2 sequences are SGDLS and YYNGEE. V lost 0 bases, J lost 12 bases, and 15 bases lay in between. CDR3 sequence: CASSVGGLDGNTF. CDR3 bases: TGTGCCAGCAGCGTAGGAGGACTAGATGGTAACACCTTC.

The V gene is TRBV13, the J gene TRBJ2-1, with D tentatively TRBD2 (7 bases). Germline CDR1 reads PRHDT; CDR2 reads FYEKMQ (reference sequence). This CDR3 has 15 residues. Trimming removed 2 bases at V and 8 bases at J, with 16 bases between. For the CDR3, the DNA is TGTGCCAGCAGCTTAAGGCGGGGGCTAGTACATGAGCAGTTCTTC. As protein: CASSLRRGLVHEQFF.

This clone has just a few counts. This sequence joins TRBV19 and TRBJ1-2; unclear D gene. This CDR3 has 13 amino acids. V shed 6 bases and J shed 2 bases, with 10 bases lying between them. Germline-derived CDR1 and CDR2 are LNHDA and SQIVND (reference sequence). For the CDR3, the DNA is TGTGCCAGTAGCCTAGTTCGGAACTATGGCTACACCTTC. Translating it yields CASSLVRNYGYTF.

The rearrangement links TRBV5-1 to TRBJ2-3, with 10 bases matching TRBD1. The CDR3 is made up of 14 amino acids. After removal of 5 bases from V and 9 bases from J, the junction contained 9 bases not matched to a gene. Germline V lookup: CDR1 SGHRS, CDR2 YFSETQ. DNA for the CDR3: TGCGCCAGCAGGACGGGACAGGGGCTTCAGACGCAGTATTTT. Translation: CASRTGQGLQTQYF.

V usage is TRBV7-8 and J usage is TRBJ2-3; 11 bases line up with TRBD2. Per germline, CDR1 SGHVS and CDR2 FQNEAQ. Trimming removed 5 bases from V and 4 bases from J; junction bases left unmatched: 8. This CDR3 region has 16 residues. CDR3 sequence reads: CASSLTPGLAADTQYF. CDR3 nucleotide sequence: TGTGCCAGCAGCCTGACACCGGGACTAGCGGCAGATACGCAGTATTTT.

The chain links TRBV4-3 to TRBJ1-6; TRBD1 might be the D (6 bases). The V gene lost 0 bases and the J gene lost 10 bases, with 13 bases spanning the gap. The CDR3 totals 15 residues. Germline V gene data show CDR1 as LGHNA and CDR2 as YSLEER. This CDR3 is CASSQEVGAGSPLHF. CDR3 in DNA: TGCGCCAGCAGCCAAGAAGTGGGGGCAGGGTCACCCCTCCACTTT.

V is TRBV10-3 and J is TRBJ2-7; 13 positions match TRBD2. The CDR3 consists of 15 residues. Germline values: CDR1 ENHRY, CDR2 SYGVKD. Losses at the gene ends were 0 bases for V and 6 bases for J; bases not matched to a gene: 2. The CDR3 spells CAISESTSGGPEQYF. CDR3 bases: TGTGCCATCAGTGAGTCGACTAGCGGGGGGCCCGAGCAGTACTTC.

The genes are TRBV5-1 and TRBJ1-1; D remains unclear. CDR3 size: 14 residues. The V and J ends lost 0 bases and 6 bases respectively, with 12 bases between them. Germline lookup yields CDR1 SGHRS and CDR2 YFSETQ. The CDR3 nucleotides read TGCGCCAGCAGCTTGGTGGCCGCGGGCGCTGAAGCTTTCTTT. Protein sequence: CASSLVAAGAEAFF. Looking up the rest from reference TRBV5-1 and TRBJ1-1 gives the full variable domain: KAGVTQTPRYLIKTRGQQVTLSCSPISGHRSVSWYQQTPGQGLQFLFEYFSETQRNKGNFPGRFSGRQFSNSRSEMNVSTLELGDSALYLCASSLVAAGAEAFFGQGTRLTVV.

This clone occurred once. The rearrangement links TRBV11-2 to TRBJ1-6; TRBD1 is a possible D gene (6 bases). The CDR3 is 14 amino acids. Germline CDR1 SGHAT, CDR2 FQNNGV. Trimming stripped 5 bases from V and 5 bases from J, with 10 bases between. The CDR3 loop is CASSHGQNNSPLHF. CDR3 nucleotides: TGTGCCAGCAGCCACGGACAGAATAATTCACCCCTCCACTTT. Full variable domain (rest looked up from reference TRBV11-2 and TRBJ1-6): EAGVAQSPRYKIIEKRQSVAFWCNPISGHATLYWYQQILGQGPKLLIQFQNNGVVDDSQLPKDRFSAERLKGVDSTLKIQPAKLEDSAVYLCASSHGQNNSPLHFGNGTRLTVT.

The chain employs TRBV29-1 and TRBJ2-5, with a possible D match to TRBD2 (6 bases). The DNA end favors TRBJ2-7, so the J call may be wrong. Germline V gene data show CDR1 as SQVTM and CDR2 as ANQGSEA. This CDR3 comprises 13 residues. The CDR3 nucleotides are TGCAGCGTGGCTGGGGGGATTTCCTACGAGCAGTACTTC. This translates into CSVAGGISYEQYF.

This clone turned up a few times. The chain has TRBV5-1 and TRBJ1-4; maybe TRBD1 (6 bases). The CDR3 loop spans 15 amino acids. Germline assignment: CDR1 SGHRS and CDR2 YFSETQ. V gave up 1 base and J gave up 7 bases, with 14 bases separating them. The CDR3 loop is CASSLLPQGGEKLFF. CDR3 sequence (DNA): TGCGCCAGCAGCTTGCTCCCGCAAGGGGGTGAAAAACTGTTTTTT.

CDR3: CASSQVTGRAEQFF. In nucleotides, the CDR3 is TGTGCCAGCAGCCAGGTCACAGGGAGAGCTGAGCAGTTCTTC. The V and J genes are TRBV4-2 and TRBJ2-1, with D possibly TRBD1 on 6 matching bases. Germline values: CDR1 LGHNA, CDR2 YNFKEQ. V lost 3 bases to trimming and J lost 9 bases, with 15 bases between them. The CDR3 contains 14 residues.

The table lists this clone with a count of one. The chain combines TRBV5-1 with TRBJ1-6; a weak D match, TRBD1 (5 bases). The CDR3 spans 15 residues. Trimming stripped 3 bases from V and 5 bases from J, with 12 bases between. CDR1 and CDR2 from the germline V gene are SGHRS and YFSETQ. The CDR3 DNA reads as TGCGCCAGCAGCTCAAGCGGGGGAGATAATTCACCCCTCCACTTT. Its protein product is CASSSSGGDNSPLHF.